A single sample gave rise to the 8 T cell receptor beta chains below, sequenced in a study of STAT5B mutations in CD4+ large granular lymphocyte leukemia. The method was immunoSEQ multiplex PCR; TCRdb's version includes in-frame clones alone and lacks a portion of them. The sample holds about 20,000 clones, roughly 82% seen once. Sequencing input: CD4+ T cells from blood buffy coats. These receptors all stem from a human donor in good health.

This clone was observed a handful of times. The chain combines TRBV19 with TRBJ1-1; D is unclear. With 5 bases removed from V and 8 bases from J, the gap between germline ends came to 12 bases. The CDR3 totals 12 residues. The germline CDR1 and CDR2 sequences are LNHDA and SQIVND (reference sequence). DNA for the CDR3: TGTGCCAGTAGTGCGAGGACTGTGGAAGCTTTCTTT. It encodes CASSARTVEAFF.

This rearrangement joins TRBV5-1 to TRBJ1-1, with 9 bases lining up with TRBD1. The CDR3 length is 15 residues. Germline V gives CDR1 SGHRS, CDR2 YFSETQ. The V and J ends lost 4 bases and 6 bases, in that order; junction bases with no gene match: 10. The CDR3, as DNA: TGCGCCAGCAGCATATCCGGGACAGGGTTCGCTGAAGCTTTCTTT. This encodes CASSISGTGFAEAFF.

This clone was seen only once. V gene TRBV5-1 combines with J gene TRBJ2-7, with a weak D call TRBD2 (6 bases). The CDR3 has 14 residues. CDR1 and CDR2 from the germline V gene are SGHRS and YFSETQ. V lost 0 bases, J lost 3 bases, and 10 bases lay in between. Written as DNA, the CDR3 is TGCGCCAGCAGCTTGGTGGCGGGACTCTACGAGCAGTACTTC. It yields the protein CASSLVAGLYEQYF.

The CDR3 region is CASSQVSQGYEQYF. DNA of the CDR3: TGTGCCAGCAGCCAGGTATCCCAGGGCTACGAGCAGTACTTC. The chain links TRBV5-5 to TRBJ2-7; TRBD1 is a possible D gene (5 bases). V was clipped by 4 bases and J by 3 bases, with 14 bases between them. The CDR3 totals 14 residues. CDR1 is SGHKS and CDR2 is YYEKEE in the germline V gene (reference sequence).

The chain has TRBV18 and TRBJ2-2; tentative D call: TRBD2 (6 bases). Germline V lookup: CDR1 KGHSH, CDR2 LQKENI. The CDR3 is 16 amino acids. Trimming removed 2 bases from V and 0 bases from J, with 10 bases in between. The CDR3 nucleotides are TGTGCCAGCTCACCATTGGGAGGCCCGAACACCGGGGAGCTGTTTTTT. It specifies CASSPLGGPNTGELFF.

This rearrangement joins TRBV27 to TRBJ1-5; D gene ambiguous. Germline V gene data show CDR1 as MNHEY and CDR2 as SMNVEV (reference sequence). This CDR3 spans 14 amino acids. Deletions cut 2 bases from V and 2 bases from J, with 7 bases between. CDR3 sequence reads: CASSLDWGNQPQHF. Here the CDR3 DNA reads TGTGCCAGCAGTTTAGACTGGGGCAATCAGCCCCAGCATTTT.

The CDR3 reads CASSPQGGGIGGQFF. CDR3 in DNA: TGTGCCAGCAGCCCCCAGGGTGGGGGTATTGGTGGGCAGTTCTTC. The V and J genes are TRBV7-3 and TRBJ2-1, with D possibly being TRBD1 or TRBD2 (5 bases each). This CDR3 has 15 residues. Germline V gene lookup returns CDR1 SGHTA and CDR2 FQGTGA. The germline V and J ends were trimmed by 5 bases and 12 bases, with 23 bases remaining between them.

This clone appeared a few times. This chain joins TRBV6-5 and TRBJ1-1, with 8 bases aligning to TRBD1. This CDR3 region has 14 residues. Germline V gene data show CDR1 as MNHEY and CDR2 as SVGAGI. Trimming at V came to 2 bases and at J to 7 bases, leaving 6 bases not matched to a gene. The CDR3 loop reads CASSYIRQGNEAFF. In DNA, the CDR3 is TGTGCCAGCAGTTACATCCGACAGGGGAATGAAGCTTTCTTT.